This T cell receptor (beta chain) comes out of a study of cytomegalovirus exposure and HLA in healthy donors. The wider study: Drawn from HLA-typed donors, about 82 million unique TCRs were held in an early data release.

V lost 6 bases and J 5 bases, leaving 10 bases between the germline ends. This CDR3 is built from 12 residues. CDR1 and CDR2 from the germline V gene are MDHEN and SYDVKM. Primers: 60 Vbeta forward and 13 Jbeta reverse. The assay was immunoSEQ multiplex PCR, and TCRdb's table has in-frame clones only and misses some. The top ten hold approximately 10% of the sample, which has 150,000 to 200,000 clones, about 77% seen once. Sequenced material: PBMCs. The V call is TRBV28, the J call TRBJ1-2; a weak D match, TRBD1 (6 bases). The sequence was obtained from a young man in good health and CMV-seropositive. The CDR3 loop reads CASRQTGYGYTF. The CDR3 DNA reads as TGTGCCAGCAGGCAAACAGGGTATGGCTACACCTTC.